This is a list of T cell receptor beta chains from one sample in a study of OX40 agonist ivuxolimab in advanced cancers. Only in-frame clones appear in the TCRdb table, and some are missing; sequencing was by immunoSEQ multiplex PCR. The data contain roughly 100,000 clones, around nine tenths of them seen just once; the ten biggest clones take up roughly 0.5%. Source: CD4+ or CD8+ T cells sorted from blood, taken in a trial of the OX40 agonist ivuxolimab. Receptors were obtained from an adult with an advanced solid tumor such as melanoma, head and neck, liver or kidney cancer. Both conserved end residues are part of each CDR3. A D gene is named only where the DNA matches it firmly. Size tells how often a clone was seen (once, few, many) or the class of an expanded clone, and some rows leave it out.

clone size	V gene	D gene	J gene	CDR3 protein	CDR3 DNA
once	TRBV5-1	TRBD2	TRBJ2-7	CASSPGGAYEQYF	TGCGCCAGCAGCCCCGGGGGGGCCTACGAGCAGTACTTC
-	TRBV7-2	-	TRBJ1-6	CASTSLGSYNSPLHF	TGTGCCAGCACCTCGTTGGGCTCCTATAATTCACCCCTCCACTTT
-	TRBV6-6	-	TRBJ1-2	CASWGGLNYGYTF	TGTGCCAGCTGGGGGGGACTAAACTATGGCTACACCTTC
-	TRBV7-9	-	TRBJ2-7	CASSFATGNEQYF	TGTGCCAGCAGCTTTGCTACAGGGAACGAGCAGTACTTC
-	TRBV21-1	-	TRBJ1-5	CASSMGQGAKVYSNQPQHF	TGTGCCAGCAGCATGGGACAGGGGGCAAAGGTCTATAGCAATCAGCCCCAGCATTTT
-	TRBV6-5	-	TRBJ1-4	CASSYVRTNEKLFF	TGTGCCAGCAGTTACGTCAGGACTAATGAAAAACTGTTTTTT
-	TRBV2	TRBD1	TRBJ2-5	CASTPSTTGAWETQYF	TGTGCCAGCACCCCCAGCACGACAGGGGCATGGGAGACCCAGTACTTC
-	TRBV30	-	TRBJ1-3	CAWSKGVGNTIYF	TGTGCCTGGAGTAAGGGGGTCGGAAACACCATATATTTT
-	TRBV29-1	-	TRBJ1-2	CSSSANYGYTF	TGCAGCTCTTCAGCTAACTATGGCTACACCTTC
-	TRBV28	-	TRBJ1-1	CASSLWGGQNTEAFF	TGTGCCAGCAGTTTATGGGGGGGGCAGAACACTGAAGCTTTCTTT
-	TRBV7-3	-	TRBJ2-1	CASSPTGINNEQFF	TGTGCCAGCAGCCCCACGGGCATAAACAATGAGCAGTTCTTC
-	TRBV5-6	-	TRBJ1-3	CASSNRLSGNTIYF	TGTGCCAGCAGCAACAGACTCTCTGGAAACACCATATATTTT
-	TRBV4-3	-	TRBJ1-1	CASSQGSLRTEAFF	TGCGCCAGCAGCCAAGGTTCCCTGAGGACTGAAGCTTTCTTT
-	TRBV30	-	TRBJ2-7	CAWRPGPQGTYEQYF	TGTGCCTGGAGGCCGGGACCCCAGGGGACCTACGAGCAGTACTTC
-	TRBV7-2	-	TRBJ2-7	CASSQTGEVEQYF	TGTGCCAGCAGCCAAACAGGGGAGGTCGAGCAGTACTTC
-	TRBV28	TRBD1	TRBJ1-2	CASRPQDRPNYGYTF	TGTGCCAGCAGGCCCCAGGACAGGCCTAACTATGGCTACACCTTC
-	TRBV7-2	TRBD1	TRBJ1-6	CASSLTGDSPLHF	TGTGCCAGCAGCTTGACAGGGGATTCACCCCTCCACTTT
-	TRBV19	-	TRBJ1-5	CASSQSPQPQHF	TGTGCCAGTAGTCAGAGTCCCCAGCCCCAGCATTTT
-	TRBV4-3	-	TRBJ1-2	CASSQATSGPLGYGYTF	TGCGCCAGCAGCCAAGCCACCAGCGGACCTCTAGGCTATGGCTACACCTTC
-	TRBV18	TRBD1	TRBJ1-2	CASSPATGGSGYTF	TGTGCCAGCTCACCAGCGACAGGGGGCTCTGGCTACACCTTC
-	TRBV10-3	TRBD1	TRBJ2-3	CAIRGDRGRGTDTQYF	TGTGCCATCAGGGGCGACAGGGGGCGGGGGACAGATACGCAGTATTTT
-	TRBV9	-	TRBJ1-6	CASSVDLPINSPLHF	TGTGCCAGCAGCGTAGACCTTCCTATTAATTCACCCCTCCACTTT
-	TRBV9	-	TRBJ1-2	CASSASASYGYTF	TGTGCCAGCAGCGCGTCGGCCTCCTATGGCTACACCTTC
-	TRBV10-3	-	TRBJ2-1	CAISSEGEQFF	TGTGCCATCAGTTCTGAGGGTGAGCAGTTCTTC
few	TRBV6-5	-	TRBJ1-3	CASQTTGSGNTIYF	TGTGCCAGCCAGACAACAGGCTCTGGAAACACCATATATTTT
-	TRBV10-1	-	TRBJ2-3	CASSGTSTDTQYF	TGCGCCAGCAGCGGGACTAGCACAGATACGCAGTATTTT
once	TRBV6-1	TRBD1	TRBJ1-2	CASSSGQGTGGYTF	TGTGCCAGCTCTTCAGGACAGGGAACGGGTGGCTACACCTTC
few	TRBV28	TRBD2	TRBJ2-5	CASRSSGAAQETQYF	TGTGCCAGCAGGTCTAGCGGGGCCGCCCAAGAGACCCAGTACTTC
few	TRBV4-1	-	TRBJ1-1	CASRPPGTLNTEAFF	TGCGCCAGCCGGCCCCCCGGGACGTTAAACACTGAAGCTTTCTTT
-	TRBV7-2	-	TRBJ2-5	CASSPRDFQETQYF	TGTGCCAGCAGCCCGCGGGACTTCCAAGAGACCCAGTACTTC
once	TRBV19	-	TRBJ2-7	CASSSTTGGSYEQYF	TGTGCCAGTAGTTCCACAACCGGGGGCTCCTACGAGCAGTACTTC
-	TRBV4-2	-	TRBJ2-1	CASSQVGGKFGSYNEQFF	TGTGCCAGCAGCCAAGTAGGTGGGAAGTTCGGCTCCTACAATGAGCAGTTCTTC
-	TRBV27	TRBD1	TRBJ2-4	CATSQGAAAKNIQYF	TGTGCCACTTCACAGGGGGCAGCGGCCAAAAACATTCAGTACTTC
-	TRBV2	-	TRBJ1-1	CASRRQVPEAFF	TGTGCCAGCAGGAGACAGGTCCCTGAAGCTTTCTTT
-	TRBV15	TRBD1	TRBJ2-5	CATSRGQGQETQYF	TGTGCCACCAGCAGGGGACAGGGACAAGAGACCCAGTACTTC
-	TRBV28	-	TRBJ2-7	CASSPEMSYEQYF	TGTGCCAGCAGCCCTGAGATGAGCTACGAGCAGTACTTC